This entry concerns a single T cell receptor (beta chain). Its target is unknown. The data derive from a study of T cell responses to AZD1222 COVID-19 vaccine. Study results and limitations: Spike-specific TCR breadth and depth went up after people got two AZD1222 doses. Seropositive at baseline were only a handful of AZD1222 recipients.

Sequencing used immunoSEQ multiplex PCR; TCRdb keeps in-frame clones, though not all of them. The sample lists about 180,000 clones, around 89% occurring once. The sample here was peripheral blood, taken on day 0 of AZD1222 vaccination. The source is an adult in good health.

The CDR3 sequence is CASSAHGAGKDEQYF. The CDR3 bases are TGTGCCAGCAGTGCCCACGGCGCAGGAAAGGACGAGCAGTACTTC. This chain joins TRBV6-1 and TRBJ2-7; D call uncertain. The germline V gene has CDR1 MNHNS and CDR2 SASEGT. V was shortened by 4 bases and J by 5 bases, with 18 bases between the two germline ends. This CDR3 is built from 15 residues.